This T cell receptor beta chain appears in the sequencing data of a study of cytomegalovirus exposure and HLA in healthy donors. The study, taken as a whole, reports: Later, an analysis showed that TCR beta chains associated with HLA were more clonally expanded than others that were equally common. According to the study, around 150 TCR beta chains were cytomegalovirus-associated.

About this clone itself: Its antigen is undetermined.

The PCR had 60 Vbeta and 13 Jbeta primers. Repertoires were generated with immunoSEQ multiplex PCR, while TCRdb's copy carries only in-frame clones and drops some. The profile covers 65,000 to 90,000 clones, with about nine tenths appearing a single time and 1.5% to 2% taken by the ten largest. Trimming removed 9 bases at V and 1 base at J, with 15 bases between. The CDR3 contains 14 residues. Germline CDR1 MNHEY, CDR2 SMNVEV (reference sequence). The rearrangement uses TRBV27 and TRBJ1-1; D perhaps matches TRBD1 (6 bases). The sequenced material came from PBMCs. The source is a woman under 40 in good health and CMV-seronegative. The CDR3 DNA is TGTGCCAGGGGGGGGAAAGGGGGGAACACTGAAGCTTTCTTT. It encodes CARGGKGGNTEAFF.